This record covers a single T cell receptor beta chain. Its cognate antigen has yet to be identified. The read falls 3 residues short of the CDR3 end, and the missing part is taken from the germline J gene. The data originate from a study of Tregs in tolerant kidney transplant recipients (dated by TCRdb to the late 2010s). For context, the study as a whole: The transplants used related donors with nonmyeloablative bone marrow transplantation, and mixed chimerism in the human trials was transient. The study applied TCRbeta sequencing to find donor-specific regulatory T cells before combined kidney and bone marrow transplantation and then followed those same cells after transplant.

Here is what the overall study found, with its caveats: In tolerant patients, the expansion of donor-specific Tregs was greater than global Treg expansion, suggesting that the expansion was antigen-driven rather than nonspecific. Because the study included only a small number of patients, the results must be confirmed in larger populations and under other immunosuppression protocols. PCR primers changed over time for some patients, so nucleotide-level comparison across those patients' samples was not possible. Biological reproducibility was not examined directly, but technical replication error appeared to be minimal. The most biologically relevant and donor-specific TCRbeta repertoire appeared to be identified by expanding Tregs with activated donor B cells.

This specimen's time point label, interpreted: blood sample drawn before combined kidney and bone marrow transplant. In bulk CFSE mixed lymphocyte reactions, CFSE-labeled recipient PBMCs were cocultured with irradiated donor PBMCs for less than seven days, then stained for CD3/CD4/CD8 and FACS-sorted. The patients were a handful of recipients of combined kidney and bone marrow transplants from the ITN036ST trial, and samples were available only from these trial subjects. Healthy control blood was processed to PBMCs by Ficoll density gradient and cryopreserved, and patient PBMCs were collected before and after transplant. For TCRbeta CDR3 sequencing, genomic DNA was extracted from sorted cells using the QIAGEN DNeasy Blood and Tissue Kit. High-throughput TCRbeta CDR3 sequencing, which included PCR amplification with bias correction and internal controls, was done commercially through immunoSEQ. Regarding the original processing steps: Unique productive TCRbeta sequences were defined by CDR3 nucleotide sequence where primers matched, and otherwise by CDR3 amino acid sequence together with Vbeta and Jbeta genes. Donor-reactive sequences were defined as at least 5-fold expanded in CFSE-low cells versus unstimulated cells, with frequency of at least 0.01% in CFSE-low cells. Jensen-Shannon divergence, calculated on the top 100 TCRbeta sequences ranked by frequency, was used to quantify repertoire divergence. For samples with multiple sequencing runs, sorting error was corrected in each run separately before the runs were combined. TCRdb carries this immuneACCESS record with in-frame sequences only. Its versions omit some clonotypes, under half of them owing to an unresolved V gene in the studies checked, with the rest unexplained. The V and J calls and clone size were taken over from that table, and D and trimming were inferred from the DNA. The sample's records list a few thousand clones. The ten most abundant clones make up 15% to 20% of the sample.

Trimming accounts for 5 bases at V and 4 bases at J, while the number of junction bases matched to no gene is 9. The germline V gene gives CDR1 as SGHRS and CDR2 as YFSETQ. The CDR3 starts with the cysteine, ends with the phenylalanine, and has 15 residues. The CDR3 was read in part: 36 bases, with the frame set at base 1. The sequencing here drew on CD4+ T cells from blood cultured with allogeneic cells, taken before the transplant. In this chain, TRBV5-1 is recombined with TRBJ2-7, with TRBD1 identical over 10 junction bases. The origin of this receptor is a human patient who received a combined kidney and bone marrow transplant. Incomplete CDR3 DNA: TGCGCCAGCAGGGGGGTGACAGGGGGCGAGTACGAG. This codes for CASRGVTGGEYE. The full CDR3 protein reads CASRGVTGGEYEQYF.